Below, one T cell receptor (beta chain) is given with its context. V dropped 4 bases and J dropped 5 bases, with 12 bases sitting between them. CDR3 size: 13 residues. Germline CDR1 and CDR2: SGHRS and YFSETQ. In the authors' methods: Using reference gene primer amplification, nucleated cell counts were estimated. The assay was immunoSEQ multiplex PCR, and TCRdb's table has in-frame clones only and misses some. The V and J calls and clone size are taken from that table; D and trimming were inferred from the DNA. Here the sample spans fewer than 200,000 clones, 75% to 90% being singletons. This sample is drawn from a study of blood T cell repertoires in COVID-19. Turning to the study itself: Collection of acute and convalescent COVID-19 samples took place in the United States, Italy and Spain. Nucleic acid was either cDNA or gDNA, and it came from T cells, B-cell-depleted T cells, or PBMCs.

Seattle patients were enrolled during active infection and followed longitudinally. The TCR was taken from a woman in her 70s with COVID-19, enrolled during active disease. V and J are TRBV5-1 and TRBJ2-5; D perhaps matches TRBD2 (6 bases). Sequenced material: peripheral blood. In DNA, the CDR3 is TGCGCCAGCAGCGGGAGGTACGAGGAGACCCAGTACTTC. It is translated as CASSGRYEETQYF.